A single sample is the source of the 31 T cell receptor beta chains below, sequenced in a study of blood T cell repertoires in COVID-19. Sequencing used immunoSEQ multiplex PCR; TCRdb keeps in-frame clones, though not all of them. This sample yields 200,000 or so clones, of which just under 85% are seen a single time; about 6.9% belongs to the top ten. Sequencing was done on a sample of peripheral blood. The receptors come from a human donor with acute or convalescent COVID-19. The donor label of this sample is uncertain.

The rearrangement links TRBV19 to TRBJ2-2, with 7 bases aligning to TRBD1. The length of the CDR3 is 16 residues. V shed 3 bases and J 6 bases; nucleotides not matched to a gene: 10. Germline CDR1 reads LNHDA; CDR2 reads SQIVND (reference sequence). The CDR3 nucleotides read TGTGCCAGTAGTATCACGGGACAGAATATCGCCGGGGAGCTGTTTTTT. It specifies CASSITGQNIAGELFF.

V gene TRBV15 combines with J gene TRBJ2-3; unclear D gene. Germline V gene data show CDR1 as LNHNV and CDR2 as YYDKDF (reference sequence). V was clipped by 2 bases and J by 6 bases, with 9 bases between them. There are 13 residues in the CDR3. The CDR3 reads CATSRMSRDTQYF. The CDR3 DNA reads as TGTGCCACCAGCAGAATGAGCCGTGATACGCAGTATTTT. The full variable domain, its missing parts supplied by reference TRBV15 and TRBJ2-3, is DAMVIQNPRYQVTQFGKPVTLSCSQTLNHNVMYWYQQKSSQAPKLLFHYYDKDFNNEADTPDNFQSRRPNTSFCFLDIRSPGLGDTAMYLCATSRMSRDTQYFGPGTRLTVL.

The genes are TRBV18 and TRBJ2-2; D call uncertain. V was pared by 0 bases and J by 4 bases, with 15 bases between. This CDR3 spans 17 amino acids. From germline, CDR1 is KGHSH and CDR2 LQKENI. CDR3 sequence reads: CASSPPLTGLGTGELFF. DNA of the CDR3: TGTGCCAGCTCACCACCGCTGACGGGTTTGGGCACCGGGGAGCTGTTTTTT.

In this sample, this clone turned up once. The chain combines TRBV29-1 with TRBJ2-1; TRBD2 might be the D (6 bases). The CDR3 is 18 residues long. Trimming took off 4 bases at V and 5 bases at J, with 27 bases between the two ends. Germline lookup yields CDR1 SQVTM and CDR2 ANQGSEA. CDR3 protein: CSVGSEGLFLLSNNEQFF. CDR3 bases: TGCAGCGTTGGTTCCGAGGGACTCTTTCTCCTTTCCAACAATGAGCAGTTCTTC.

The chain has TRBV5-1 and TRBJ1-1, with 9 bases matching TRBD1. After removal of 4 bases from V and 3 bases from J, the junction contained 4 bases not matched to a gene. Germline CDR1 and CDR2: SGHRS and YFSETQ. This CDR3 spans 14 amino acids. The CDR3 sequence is CASSPRTGDTEAFF. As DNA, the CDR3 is TGCGCCAGCAGCCCCCGGACAGGGGACACTGAAGCTTTCTTT.

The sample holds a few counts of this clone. The CDR3 region is CAWSVLGQFEAFF. The CDR3 DNA reads TGTGCCTGGAGTGTACTTGGGCAGTTTGAAGCTTTCTTT. The J gene is TRBJ1-1, the V gene TRBV30, with D unclear. CDR3 size: 13 residues. Germline values: CDR1 GTSNPN, CDR2 SVGIG (reference sequence). The V end was cut by 0 bases, the J end by 7 bases, with 12 bases between.

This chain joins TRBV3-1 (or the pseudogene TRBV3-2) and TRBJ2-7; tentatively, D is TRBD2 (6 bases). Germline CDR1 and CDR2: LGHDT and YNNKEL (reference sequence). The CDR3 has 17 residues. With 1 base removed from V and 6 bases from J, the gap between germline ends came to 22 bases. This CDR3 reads CASSQGLTGRGGREQYF. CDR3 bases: TGTGCCAGCAGCCAAGGTCTAACCGGAAGGGGAGGTCGCGAGCAGTACTTC.

Written as DNA, the CDR3 is TGTGCCAGCAGCCGATTAGCGGGAGCGGGCACAGATACGCAGTATTTT. Translation: CASSRLAGAGTDTQYF. The rearrangement uses TRBV27 and TRBJ2-3, with 9 bases lining up with TRBD2. V lost 6 bases to trimming and J lost 1 base; unmatched junction nucleotides: 8. The CDR3 runs to 16 residues. In germline, CDR1 is MNHEY, CDR2 SMNVEV (reference sequence).

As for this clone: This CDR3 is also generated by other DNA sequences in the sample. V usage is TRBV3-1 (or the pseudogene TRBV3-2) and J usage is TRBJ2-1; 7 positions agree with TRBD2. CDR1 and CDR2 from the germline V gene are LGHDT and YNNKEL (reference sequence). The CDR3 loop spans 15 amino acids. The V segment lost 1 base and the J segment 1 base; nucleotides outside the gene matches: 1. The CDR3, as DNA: TGTGCCAGCAGCCAAGCGGGGGGATCCTACAATGAGCAGTTCTTC. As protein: CASSQAGGSYNEQFF.

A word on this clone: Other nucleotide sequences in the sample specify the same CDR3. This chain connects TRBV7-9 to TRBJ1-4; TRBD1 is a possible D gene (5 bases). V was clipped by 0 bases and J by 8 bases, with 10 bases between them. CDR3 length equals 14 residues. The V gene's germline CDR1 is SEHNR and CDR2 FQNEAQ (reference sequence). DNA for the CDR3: TGTGCCAGCAGCTTAGCAGGGTCAGGGGAAAAACTGTTTTTT. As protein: CASSLAGSGEKLFF.

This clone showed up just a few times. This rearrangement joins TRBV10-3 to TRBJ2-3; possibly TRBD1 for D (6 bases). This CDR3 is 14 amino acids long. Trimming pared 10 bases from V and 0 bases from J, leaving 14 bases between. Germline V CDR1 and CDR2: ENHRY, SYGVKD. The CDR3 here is CATGQPPSTDTQYF. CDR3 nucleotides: TGTGCCACCGGACAGCCTCCTAGCACAGATACGCAGTATTTT.

The CDR3 bases are TGTGCCAGCTCACCACGACTGGGACTAGCGGCAAACAATGAGCAGTTCTTC. Amino acid sequence: CASSPRLGLAANNEQFF. This chain connects TRBV18 to TRBJ2-1; TRBD2 aligns across 11 bases. The J segment lost 5 bases and the V segment lost 1 base, leaving 7 bases of the junction unmatched. CDR1 and CDR2 (germline): KGHSH, LQKENI. The length of the CDR3 is 17 residues.

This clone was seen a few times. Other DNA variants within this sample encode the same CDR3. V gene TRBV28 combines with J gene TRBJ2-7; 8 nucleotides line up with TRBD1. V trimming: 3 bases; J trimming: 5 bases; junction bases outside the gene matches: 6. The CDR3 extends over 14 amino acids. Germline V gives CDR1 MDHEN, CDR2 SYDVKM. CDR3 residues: CASSLAQGANEQYF. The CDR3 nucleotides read TGTGCCAGCAGTTTGGCGCAGGGGGCTAACGAGCAGTACTTC.

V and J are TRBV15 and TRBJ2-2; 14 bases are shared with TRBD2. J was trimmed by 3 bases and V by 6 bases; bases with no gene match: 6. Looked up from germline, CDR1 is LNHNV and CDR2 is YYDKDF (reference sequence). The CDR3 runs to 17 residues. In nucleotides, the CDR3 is TGTGCCACCAGAGTGGGACTAGCGGGAGTGGACACCGGGGAGCTGTTTTTT. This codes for CATRVGLAGVDTGELFF.

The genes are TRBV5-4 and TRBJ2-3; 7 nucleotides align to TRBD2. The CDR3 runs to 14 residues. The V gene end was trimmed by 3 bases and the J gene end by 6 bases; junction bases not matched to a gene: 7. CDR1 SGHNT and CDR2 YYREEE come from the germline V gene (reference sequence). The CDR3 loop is CASSSQTSPDTQYF. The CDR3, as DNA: TGTGCCAGCAGCTCCCAGACTAGCCCGGATACGCAGTATTTT.

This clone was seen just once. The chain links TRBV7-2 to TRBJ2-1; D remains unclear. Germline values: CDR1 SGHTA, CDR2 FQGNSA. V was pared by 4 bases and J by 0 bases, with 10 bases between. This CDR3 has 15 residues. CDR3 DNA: TGTGCCAGCAGCTATGACTGGAGCTCCTACAATGAGCAGTTCTTC. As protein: CASSYDWSSYNEQFF.

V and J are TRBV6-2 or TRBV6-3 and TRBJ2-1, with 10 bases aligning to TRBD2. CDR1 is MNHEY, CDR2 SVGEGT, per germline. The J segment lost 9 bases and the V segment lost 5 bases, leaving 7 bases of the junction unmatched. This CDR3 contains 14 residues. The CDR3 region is CASSPAGGPREQFF. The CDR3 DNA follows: TGTGCCAGCAGTCCAGCGGGAGGGCCACGTGAGCAGTTCTTC.

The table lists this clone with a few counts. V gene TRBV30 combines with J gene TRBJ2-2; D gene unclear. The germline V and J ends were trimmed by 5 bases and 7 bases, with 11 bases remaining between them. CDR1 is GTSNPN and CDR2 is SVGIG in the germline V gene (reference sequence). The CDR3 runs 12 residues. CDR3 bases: TGTGCCTGGCGCCCGGTGATCGGGGAGCTGTTTTTT. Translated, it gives CAWRPVIGELFF.

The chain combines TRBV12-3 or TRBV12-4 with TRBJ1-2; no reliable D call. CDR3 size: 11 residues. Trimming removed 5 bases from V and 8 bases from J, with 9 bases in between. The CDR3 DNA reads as TGTGCCAGCAGTCGGGGTCGGGGCTACACCTTC. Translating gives CASSRGRGYTF.

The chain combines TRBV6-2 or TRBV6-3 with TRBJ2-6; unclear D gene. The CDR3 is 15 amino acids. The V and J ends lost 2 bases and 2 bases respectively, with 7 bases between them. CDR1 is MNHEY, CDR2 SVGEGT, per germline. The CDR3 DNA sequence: TGTGCCAGCAGTTACGCCCGGGCTGGGGCCAACGTCCTGACTTTC. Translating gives CASSYARAGANVLTF.

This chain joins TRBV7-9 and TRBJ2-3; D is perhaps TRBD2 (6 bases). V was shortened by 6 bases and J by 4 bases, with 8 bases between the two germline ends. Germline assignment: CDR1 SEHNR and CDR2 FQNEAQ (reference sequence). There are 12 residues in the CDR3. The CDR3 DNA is TGTGCCAGCAGGGCTAGCGCAGATACGCAGTATTTT. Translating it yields CASRASADTQYF.

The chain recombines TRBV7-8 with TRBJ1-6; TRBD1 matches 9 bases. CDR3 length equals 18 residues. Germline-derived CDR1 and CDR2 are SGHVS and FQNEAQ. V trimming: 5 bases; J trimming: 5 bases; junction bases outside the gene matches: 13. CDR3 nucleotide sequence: TGTGCCAGCAGCCACCTGCCGGGACAGGGAAACCATAATTCACCCCTCCACTTT. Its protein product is CASSHLPGQGNHNSPLHF. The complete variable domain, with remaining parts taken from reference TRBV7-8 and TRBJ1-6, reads GAGVSQSPRYKVAKRGQDVALRCDPISGHVSLFWYQQALGQGPEFLTYFQNEAQLDKSGLPSDRFFAERPEGSVSTLKIQRTQQEDSAVYLCASSHLPGQGNHNSPLHFGNGTRLTVT.

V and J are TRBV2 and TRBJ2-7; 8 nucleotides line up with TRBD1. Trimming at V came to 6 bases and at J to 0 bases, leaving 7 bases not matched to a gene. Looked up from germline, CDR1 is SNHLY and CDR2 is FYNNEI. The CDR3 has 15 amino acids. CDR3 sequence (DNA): TGTGCCAGCAGGGGGGACAGGAACCCCTCCTACGAGCAGTACTTC. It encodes CASRGDRNPSYEQYF.

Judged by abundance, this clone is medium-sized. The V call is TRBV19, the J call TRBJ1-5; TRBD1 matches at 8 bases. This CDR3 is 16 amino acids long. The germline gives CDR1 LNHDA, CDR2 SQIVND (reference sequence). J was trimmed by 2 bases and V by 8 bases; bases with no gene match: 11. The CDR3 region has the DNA TGTGCCAGTGGACAGGGAGGCATAGCGGGCAATCAGCCCCAGCATTTT. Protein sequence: CASGQGGIAGNQPQHF. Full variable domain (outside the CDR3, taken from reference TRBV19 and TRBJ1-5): DGGITQSPKYLFRKEGQNVTLSCEQNLNHDAMYWYRQDPGQGLRLIYYSQIVNDFQKGDIAEGYSVSREKKESFPLTVTSAQKNPTAFYLCASGQGGIAGNQPQHFGDGTRLSIL.

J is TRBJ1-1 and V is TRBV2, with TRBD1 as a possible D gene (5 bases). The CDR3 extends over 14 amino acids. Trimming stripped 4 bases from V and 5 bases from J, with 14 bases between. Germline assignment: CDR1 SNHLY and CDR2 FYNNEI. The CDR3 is CASSVPPRVTEAFF. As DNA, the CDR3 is TGTGCCAGCAGTGTTCCCCCCAGGGTGACTGAAGCTTTCTTT. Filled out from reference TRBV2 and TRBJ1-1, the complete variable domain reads EPEVTQTPSHQVTQMGQEVILRCVPISNHLYFYWYRQILGQKVEFLVSFYNNEISEKSEIFDDQFSVERPDGSNFTLKIRSTKLEDSAMYFCASSVPPRVTEAFFGQGTRLTVV.

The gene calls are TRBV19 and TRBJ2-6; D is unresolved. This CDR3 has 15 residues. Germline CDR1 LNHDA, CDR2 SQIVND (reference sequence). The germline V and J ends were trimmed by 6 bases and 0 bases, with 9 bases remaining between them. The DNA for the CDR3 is TGTGCCAGTAGCCCCGGTTCCTCTGGGGCCAACGTCCTGACTTTC. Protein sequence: CASSPGSSGANVLTF.

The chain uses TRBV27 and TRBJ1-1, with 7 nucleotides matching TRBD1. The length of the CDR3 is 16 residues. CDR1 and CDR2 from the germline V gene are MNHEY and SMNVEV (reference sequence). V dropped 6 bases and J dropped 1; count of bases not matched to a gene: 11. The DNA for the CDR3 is TGTGCCAGCAGGACTACAGGGGCGAGTAGGAACACTGAAGCTTTCTTT. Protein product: CASRTTGASRNTEAFF.

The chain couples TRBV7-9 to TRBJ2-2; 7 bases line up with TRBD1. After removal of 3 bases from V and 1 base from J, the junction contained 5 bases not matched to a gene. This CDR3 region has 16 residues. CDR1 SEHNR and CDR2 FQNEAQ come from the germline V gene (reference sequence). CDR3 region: CASSFLWTGNTGELFF. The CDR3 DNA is TGTGCCAGCAGCTTCCTTTGGACAGGGAACACCGGGGAGCTGTTTTTT.

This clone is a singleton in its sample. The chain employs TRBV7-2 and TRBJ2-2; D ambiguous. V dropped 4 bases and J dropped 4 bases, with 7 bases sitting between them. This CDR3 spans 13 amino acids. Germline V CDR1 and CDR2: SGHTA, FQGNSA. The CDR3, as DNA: TGTGCCAGCAGCTCTTACAGCACCGGGGAGCTGTTTTTT. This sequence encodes CASSSYSTGELFF.

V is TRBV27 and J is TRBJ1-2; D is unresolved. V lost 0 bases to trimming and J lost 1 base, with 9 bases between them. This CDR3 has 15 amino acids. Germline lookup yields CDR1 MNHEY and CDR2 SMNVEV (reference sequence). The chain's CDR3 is CASSLSPGRNYGYTF. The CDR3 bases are TGTGCCAGCAGTTTATCGCCAGGCCGTAACTATGGCTACACCTTC.

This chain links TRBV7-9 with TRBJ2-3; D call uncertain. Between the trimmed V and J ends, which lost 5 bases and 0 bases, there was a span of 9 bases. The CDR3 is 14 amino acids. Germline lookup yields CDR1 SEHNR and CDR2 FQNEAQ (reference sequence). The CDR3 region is CASSPLASTDTQYF. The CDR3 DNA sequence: TGTGCCAGCAGCCCCTTGGCCAGCACAGATACGCAGTATTTT.